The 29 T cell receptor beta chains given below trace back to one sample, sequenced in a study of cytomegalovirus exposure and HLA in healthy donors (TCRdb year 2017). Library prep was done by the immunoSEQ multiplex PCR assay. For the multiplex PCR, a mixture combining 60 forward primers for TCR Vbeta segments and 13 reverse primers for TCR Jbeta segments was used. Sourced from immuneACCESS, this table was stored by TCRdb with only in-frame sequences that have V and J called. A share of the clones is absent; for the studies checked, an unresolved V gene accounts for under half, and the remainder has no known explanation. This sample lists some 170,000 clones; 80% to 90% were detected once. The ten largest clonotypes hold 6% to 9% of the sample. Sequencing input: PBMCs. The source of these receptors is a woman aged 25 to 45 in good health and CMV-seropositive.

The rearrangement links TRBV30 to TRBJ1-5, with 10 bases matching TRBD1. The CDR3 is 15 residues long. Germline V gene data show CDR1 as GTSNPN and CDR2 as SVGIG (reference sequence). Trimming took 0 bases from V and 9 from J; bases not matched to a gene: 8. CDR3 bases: TGTGCCTGGAGTGTAAGGGACAGGGGATGGCGGCCCCAGCATTTT. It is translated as CAWSVRDRGWRPQHF.

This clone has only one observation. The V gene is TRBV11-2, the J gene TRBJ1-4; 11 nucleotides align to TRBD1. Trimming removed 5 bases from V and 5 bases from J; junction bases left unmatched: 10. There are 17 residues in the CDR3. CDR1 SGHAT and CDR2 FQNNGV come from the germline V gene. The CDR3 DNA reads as TGTGCCAGCAGCCAGGGGACAGGGGGGATCCCCAATGAAAAACTGTTTTTT. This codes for CASSQGTGGIPNEKLFF.

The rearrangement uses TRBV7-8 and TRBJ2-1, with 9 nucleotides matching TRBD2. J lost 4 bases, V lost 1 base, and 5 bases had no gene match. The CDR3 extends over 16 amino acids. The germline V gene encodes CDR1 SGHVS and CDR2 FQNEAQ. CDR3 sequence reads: CASSLVSGGTYNEQFF. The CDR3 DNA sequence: TGTGCCAGCAGCTTAGTGAGCGGGGGGACTTACAATGAGCAGTTCTTC.

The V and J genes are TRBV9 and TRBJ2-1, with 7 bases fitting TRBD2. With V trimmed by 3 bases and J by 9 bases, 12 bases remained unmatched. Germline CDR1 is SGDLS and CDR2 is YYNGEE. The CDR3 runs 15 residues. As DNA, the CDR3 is TGTGCCAGCAGCGACCGACTAGCAATGAGGAGTGAGCAGTTCTTC. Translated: CASSDRLAMRSEQFF.

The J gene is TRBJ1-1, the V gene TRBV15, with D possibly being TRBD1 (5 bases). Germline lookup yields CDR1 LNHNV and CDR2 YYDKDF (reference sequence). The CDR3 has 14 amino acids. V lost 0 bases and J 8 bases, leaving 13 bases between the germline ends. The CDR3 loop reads CATSRDRAENEAFF. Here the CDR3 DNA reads TGTGCCACCAGCAGAGACAGGGCGGAGAACGAAGCTTTCTTT.

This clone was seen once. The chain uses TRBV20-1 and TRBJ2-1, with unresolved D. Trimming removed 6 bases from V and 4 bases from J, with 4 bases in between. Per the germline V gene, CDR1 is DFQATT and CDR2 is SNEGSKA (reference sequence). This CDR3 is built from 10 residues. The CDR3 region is CSAEYNEQFF. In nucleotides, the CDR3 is TGCAGTGCCGAGTACAATGAGCAGTTCTTC.

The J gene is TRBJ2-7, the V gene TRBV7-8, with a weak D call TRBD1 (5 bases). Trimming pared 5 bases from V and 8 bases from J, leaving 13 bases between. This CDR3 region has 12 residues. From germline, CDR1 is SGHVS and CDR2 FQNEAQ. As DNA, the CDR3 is TGTGCCAGCAGCGGGGCCAGTGGCAAGCAGTACTTC. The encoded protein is CASSGASGKQYF. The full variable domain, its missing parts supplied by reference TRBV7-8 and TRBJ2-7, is GAGVSQSPRYKVAKRGQDVALRCDPISGHVSLFWYQQALGQGPEFLTYFQNEAQLDKSGLPSDRFFAERPEGSVSTLKIQRTQQEDSAVYLCASSGASGKQYFGPGTRLTVT.

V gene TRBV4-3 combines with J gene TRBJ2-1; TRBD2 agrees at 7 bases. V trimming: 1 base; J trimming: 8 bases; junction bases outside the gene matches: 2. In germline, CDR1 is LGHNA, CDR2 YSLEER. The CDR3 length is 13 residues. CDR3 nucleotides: TGCGCCAGCAGCCAAGGCGGGAGTCATGAGCAGTTCTTC. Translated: CASSQGGSHEQFF.

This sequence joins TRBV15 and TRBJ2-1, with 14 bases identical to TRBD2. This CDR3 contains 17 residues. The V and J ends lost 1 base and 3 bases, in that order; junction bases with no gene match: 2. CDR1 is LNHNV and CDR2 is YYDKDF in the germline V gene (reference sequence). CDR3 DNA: TGTGCCACCAGCAGAGGCGGGACTAGCGGGGGCTACAATGAGCAGTTCTTC. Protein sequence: CATSRGGTSGGYNEQFF.

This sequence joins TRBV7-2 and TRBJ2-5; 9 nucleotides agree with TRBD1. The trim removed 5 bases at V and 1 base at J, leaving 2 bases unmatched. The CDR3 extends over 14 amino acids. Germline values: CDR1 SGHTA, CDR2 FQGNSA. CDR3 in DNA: TGTGCCAGCAGCCAGGACAGGGGCCAAGAGACCCAGTACTTC. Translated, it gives CASSQDRGQETQYF.

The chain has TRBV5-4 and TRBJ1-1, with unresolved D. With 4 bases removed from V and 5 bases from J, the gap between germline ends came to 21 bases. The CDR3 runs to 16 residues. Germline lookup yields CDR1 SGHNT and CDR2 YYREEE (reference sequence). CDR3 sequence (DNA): TGTGCCAGCAGCCTATTGCCTGTCGTCCGAGGGACTGAAGCTTTCTTT. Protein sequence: CASSLLPVVRGTEAFF.

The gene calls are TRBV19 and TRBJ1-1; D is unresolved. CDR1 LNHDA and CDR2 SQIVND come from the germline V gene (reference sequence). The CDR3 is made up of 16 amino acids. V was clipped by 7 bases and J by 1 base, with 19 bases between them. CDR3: CASTTGTTRKNTEAFF. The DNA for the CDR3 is TGTGCCAGTACTACGGGAACGACACGCAAGAACACTGAAGCTTTCTTT.

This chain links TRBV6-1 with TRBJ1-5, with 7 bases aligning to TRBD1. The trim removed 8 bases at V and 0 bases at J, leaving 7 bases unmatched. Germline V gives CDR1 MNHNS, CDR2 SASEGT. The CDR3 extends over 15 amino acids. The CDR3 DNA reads TGTGCCAGCGAAAGGACAGGTTATAGCAATCAGCCCCAGCATTTT. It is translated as CASERTGYSNQPQHF.

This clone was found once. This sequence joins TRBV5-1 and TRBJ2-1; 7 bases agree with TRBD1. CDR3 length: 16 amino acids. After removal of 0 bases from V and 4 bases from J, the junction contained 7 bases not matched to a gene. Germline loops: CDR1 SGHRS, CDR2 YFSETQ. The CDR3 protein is CASSLGQGTKYNEQFF. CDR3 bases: TGCGCCAGCAGCTTGGGACAGGGCACGAAATACAATGAGCAGTTCTTC.

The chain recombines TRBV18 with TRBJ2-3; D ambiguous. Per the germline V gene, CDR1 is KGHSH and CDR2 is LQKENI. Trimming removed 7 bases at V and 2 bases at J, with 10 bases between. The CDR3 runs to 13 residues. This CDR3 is CASLVQATDTQYF. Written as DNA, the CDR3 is TGTGCCAGCTTGGTTCAGGCCACAGATACGCAGTATTTT.

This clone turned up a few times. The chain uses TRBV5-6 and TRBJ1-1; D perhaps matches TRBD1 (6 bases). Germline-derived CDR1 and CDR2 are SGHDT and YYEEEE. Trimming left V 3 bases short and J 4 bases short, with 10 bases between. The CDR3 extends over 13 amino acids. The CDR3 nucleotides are TGTGCCAGCAGCTCGACAGGACGCACTGAAGCTTTCTTT. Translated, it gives CASSSTGRTEAFF.

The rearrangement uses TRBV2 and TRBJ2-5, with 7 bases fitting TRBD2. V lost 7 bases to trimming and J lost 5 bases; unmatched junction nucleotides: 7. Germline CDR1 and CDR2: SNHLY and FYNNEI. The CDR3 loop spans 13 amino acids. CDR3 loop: CASNPGGGETQYF. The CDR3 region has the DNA TGTGCCAGCAACCCGGGGGGTGGGGAGACCCAGTACTTC.

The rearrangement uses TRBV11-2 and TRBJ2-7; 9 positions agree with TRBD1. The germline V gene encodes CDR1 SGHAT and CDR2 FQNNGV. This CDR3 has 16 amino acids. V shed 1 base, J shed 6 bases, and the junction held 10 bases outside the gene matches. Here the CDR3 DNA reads TGTGCCAGCAGCTTAGGGGACAGGGAAAAATTTGGCGAGCAGTACTTC. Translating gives CASSLGDREKFGEQYF.

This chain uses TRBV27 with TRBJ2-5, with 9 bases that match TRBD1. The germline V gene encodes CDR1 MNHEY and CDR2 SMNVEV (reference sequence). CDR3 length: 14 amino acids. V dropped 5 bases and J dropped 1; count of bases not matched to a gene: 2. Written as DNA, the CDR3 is TGTGCCAGCAGTAACAGGGGGCCCCAAGAGACCCAGTACTTC. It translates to CASSNRGPQETQYF.

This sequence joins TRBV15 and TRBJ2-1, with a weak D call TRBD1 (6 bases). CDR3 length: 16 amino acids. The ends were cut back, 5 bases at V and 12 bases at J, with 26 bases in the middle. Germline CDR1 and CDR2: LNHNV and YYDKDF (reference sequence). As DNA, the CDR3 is TGTGCCACCAGCGAGGTCGCCCAGGGGTTAGTCTCGGCGCAGTTCTTC. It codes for CATSEVAQGLVSAQFF. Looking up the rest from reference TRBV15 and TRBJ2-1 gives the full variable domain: DAMVIQNPRYQVTQFGKPVTLSCSQTLNHNVMYWYQQKSSQAPKLLFHYYDKDFNNEADTPDNFQSRRPNTSFCFLDIRSPGLGDTAMYLCATSEVAQGLVSAQFFGPGTRLTVL.

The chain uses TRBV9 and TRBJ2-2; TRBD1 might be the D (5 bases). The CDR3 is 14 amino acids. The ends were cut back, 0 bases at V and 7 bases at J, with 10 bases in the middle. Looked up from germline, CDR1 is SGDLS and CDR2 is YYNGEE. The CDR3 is CASSVVGEDGELFF. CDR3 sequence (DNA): TGTGCCAGCAGCGTAGTAGGGGAAGACGGGGAGCTGTTTTTT.

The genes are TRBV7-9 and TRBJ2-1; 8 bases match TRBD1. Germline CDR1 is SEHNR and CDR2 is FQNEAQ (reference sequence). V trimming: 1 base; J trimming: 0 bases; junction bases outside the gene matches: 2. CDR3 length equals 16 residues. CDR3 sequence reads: CASSLDRGSSYNEQFF. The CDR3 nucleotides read TGTGCCAGCAGCTTAGACAGGGGGAGCTCCTACAATGAGCAGTTCTTC.

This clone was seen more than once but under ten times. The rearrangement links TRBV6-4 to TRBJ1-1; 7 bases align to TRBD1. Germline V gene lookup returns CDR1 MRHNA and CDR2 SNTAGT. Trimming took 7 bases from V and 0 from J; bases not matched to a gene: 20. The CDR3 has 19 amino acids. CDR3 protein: CASKSRDSKVPPMNTEAFF. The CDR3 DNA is TGTGCCAGCAAATCCCGGGACAGCAAAGTTCCTCCTATGAACACTGAAGCTTTCTTT.

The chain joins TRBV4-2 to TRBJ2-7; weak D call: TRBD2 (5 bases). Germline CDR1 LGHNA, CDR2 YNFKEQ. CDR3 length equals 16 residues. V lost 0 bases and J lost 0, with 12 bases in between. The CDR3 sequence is CASSQDRTDFSYEQYF. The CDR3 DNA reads TGTGCCAGCAGCCAAGACCGGACTGATTTCTCCTACGAGCAGTACTTC.

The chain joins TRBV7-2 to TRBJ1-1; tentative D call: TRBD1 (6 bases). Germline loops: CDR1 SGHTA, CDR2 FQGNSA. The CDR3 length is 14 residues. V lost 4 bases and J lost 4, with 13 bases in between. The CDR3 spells CASSWQGLSTEAFF. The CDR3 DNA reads TGTGCCAGCAGCTGGCAGGGGCTGAGCACTGAAGCTTTCTTT.

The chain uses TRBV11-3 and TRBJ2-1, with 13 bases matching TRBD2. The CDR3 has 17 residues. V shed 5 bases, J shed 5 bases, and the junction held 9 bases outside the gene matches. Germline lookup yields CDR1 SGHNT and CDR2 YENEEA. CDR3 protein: CASSDRTSGGLNNEQFF. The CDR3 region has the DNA TGTGCCAGCAGCGACAGGACTAGCGGGGGCCTAAACAATGAGCAGTTCTTC.

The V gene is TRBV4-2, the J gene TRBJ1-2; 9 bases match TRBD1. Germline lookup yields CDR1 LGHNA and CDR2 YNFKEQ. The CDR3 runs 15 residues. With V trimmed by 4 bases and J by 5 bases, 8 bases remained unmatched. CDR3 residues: CASSPRDREVYGYTF. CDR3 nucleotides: TGTGCCAGCAGCCCTCGGGACAGGGAAGTTTATGGCTACACCTTC.

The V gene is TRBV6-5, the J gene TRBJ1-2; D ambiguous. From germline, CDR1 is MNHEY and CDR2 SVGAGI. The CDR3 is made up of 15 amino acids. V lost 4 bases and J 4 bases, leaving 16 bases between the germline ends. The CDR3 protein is CASSLWATSIYGYTF. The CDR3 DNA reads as TGTGCCAGCAGTTTGTGGGCTACCTCGATCTATGGCTACACCTTC.

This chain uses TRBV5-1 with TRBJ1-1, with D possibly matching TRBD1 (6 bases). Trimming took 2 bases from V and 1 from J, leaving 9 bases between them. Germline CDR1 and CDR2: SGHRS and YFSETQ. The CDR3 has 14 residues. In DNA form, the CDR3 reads TGCGCCAGCAGCTTCGGGGGGCCGAACACTGAAGCTTTCTTT. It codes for CASSFGGPNTEAFF.